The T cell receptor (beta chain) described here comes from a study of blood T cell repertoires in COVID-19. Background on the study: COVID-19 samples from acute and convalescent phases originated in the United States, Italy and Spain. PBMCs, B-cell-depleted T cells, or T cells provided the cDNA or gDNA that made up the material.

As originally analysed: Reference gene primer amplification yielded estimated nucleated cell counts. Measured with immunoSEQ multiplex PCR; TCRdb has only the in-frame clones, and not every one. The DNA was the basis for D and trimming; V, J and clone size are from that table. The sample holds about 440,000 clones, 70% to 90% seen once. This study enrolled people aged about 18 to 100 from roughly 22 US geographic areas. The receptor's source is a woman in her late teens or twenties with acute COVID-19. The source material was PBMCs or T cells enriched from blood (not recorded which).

CDR3 DNA sequence: TGTGCCAGCAGTTTAGAGCTTAATTCACCCCTCCACTTT. Translation: CASSLELNSPLHF. The V gene is TRBV12-3 or TRBV12-4, the J gene TRBJ1-6; D gene uncertain. Trimming shortened V by 1 base and J by 6 bases, and 4 bases separated the two germline ends. CDR3 length: 13 amino acids.